This T cell receptor beta chain is drawn from a study of regulatory T cells in long-lasting Graves disease. About the research overall: For under 3 months, newly diagnosed Graves' patients had been taking antithyroid drugs.

The sample's time point: newly diagnosed GD, antithyroid drugs for less than 3 months. RNA from PBMCs was the source of the TCR library. Patients met American Thyroid Association criteria for Graves' disease. Study results and limitations: Persistent patients shared more public clonotypes (roughly 2,500) than new patients (roughly 970).

For TCR beta, libraries came from iRepertoire HTBI primers and Arm-PCR of CDR3 regions. TCRdb re-called the multiplex PCR reads through MiXCR, storing one row per CDR3 protein. The table has 350,000 to 500,000 distinct CDR3 sequences, around 15% seen once. This clonotype has ten or more counts. Its specificity is unknown. This sample also appeared in a second study, on T cells in Graves' hyperthyroidism and ophthalmopathy. From that study: Diagnoses were established using clinical symptoms, serum thyroxine and TRAb, thyroid ultrasound and orbital computed tomography.

Specimen: peripheral blood mononuclear cells (PBMCs), collected at new diagnosis, from a patient treated with antithyroid drugs. This clonotype was sampled from a woman between 45 and 60 years old with Graves disease.

CDR3: CASSDRDQIVETQYF. The CDR3 DNA reads as TGTGCCAGCAGTGACCGGGACCAAATTGTGGAGACCCAGTACTTC. The chain joins TRBV6-1 to TRBJ2-5; D may be TRBD1 or TRBD2 (5 bases each). There are 15 residues in the CDR3. V was pared by 3 bases and J by 5 bases, with 16 bases between. From germline, CDR1 is MNHNS and CDR2 SASEGT.